The TCR beta chain described here comes from a study of blood T cell repertoires in COVID-19. Background on the study: COVID-19 samples, acute and convalescent, were from the United States, Italy and Spain.

Cohort assignment relied on participant-reported clinical history. Sequencing used immunoSEQ multiplex PCR; TCRdb keeps in-frame clones, though not all of them. The data contain about 240,000 clones, about 90% of them singletons. This sequence originates from a woman aged 40 to 50 with acute COVID-19. The specimen was PBMCs or T cells enriched from blood (not recorded which).

This CDR3 is CASSTGTSNSPLHF. CDR3 nucleotide sequence: TGTGCCAGCAGCACCGGGACTTCAAATTCACCCCTCCACTTT. The gene calls are TRBV7-2 and TRBJ1-6; the D gene is possibly TRBD1 (5 bases). The CDR3 runs 14 residues. The V gene's germline CDR1 is SGHTA and CDR2 FQGNSA. The V end was cut by 5 bases, the J end by 7 bases, with 12 bases between.